The count of the clone carrying this T cell receptor beta chain is one. This entry comes from a study of blood T cell repertoires in COVID-19. Using immunoSEQ multiplex PCR, the repertoire was profiled, and TCRdb retains in-frame clones only, with some absent. The sample contains roughly 300,000 clones, roughly 83% of which appear only once. Specimen: peripheral blood. The sequence derives from a woman between 45 and 60 years old with acute or convalescent COVID-19.

The CDR3 here is CASSHSLQGTGEAFF. In nucleotides, the CDR3 is TGTGCCAGCAGCCACTCTCTACAGGGGACGGGTGAAGCTTTCTTT. The chain uses TRBV7-2 and TRBJ1-1; 7 bases line up with TRBD1. CDR1 is SGHTA, CDR2 FQGNSA, per germline. With V trimmed by 5 bases and J by 7 bases, 13 bases remained unmatched. The CDR3 runs to 15 residues.